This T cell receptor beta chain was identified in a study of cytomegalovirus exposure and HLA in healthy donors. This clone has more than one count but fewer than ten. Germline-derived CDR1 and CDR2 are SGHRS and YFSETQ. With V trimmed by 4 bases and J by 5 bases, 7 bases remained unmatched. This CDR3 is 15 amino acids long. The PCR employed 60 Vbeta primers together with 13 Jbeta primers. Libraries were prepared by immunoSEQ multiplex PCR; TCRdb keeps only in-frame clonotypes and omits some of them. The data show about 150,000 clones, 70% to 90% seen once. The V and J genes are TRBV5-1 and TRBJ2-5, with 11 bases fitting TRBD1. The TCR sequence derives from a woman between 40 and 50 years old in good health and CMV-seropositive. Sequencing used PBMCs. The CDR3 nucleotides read TGCGCCAGCAGCCCTGGGACAGGGGGTGCGGAGACCCAGTACTTC. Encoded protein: CASSPGTGGAETQYF.